This passage covers 13 T cell receptor beta chains from one sample sequenced in a study of T cell repertoires in cytomegalovirus infection. These receptors have no known antigen. TCRdb re-called the reads through MiXCR, storing one row per CDR3 protein. Here the sample spans about 920,000 distinct CDR3 sequences, approximately 31% being singletons. The material was cultured CD8+ T cells from PBMCs, obtained from culture after CMV antigen stimulation. These receptors were obtained from a human donor in good health (CMV status not recorded). Some clones in this sample may be carry-over from other donors' samples.

This clonotype has a count of ten or more. V and J are TRBV7-2 and TRBJ2-5; possible D gene TRBD1, 5 bases. CDR1 is SGHTA and CDR2 is FQGNSA in the germline V gene. V was shortened by 2 bases and J by 2 bases, with 12 bases between the two germline ends. CDR3 size: 15 residues. The chain's CDR3 is CASSLIGVGQETQYF. The CDR3 DNA sequence: TGTGCCAGCAGCTTAATAGGGGTGGGACAAGAGACCCAGTACTTC.

The chain couples TRBV18 to TRBJ2-7, with 8 bases lining up with TRBD1. The germline gives CDR1 KGHSH, CDR2 LQKENI. This CDR3 region has 17 residues. V lost 5 bases, J lost 3 bases, and 15 bases stayed unmatched. In DNA form, the CDR3 reads TGTGCCAGCTCAATCAGGGGGCTGATTATTGATGGCTACGAGCAGTACTTC. Translation gives CASSIRGLIIDGYEQYF. The full variable domain, with the rest looked up from reference TRBV18 and TRBJ2-7, is NAGVMQNPRHLVRRRGQEARLRCSPMKGHSHVYWYRQLPEEGLKFMVYLQKENIIDESGMPKERFSAEFPKEGPSILRIQQVVRGDSAAYFCASSIRGLIIDGYEQYFGPGTRLTVT.

This chain joins TRBV27 and TRBJ1-4; TRBD1 matches 8 bases. Germline V gene data show CDR1 as MNHEY and CDR2 as SMNVEV (reference sequence). The CDR3 runs 15 residues. The V gene end was trimmed by 6 bases and the J gene end by 7 bases; junction bases not matched to a gene: 10. The CDR3 DNA reads as TGTGCCAGCAGGCAGGGGGCGCATAGGGGTGAAAAACTGTTTTTT. It codes for CASRQGAHRGEKLFF.

This clonotype has ten or more counts. CDR3 DNA: TGTGCCAGCAGACCGTCTTTCTACGAGCAGTACTTC. As protein: CASRPSFYEQYF. The chain is built from TRBV6-1 and TRBJ2-7; D is uncertain. CDR1 is MNHNS, CDR2 SASEGT, per germline. This CDR3 is 12 amino acids long. Trimming removed 6 bases from V and 3 bases from J, with 9 bases in between.

The rearrangement joins TRBV12-3 or TRBV12-4 to TRBJ1-3; no clear D gene. This CDR3 spans 17 amino acids. V dropped 3 bases and J dropped 4 bases, with 19 bases sitting between them. The CDR3 sequence is CASSLASVLGPGNTIYF. The CDR3 DNA follows: TGTGCCAGCAGTTTGGCCAGCGTGCTGGGTCCGGGAAACACCATATATTTT.

V gene TRBV7-6 combines with J gene TRBJ1-1; D perhaps matches TRBD1 (5 bases). Germline V lookup: CDR1 SGHVS, CDR2 FNYEAQ. This CDR3 is built from 15 residues. Deletions cut 5 bases from V and 1 base from J, with 14 bases between. CDR3 residues: CASSQSQGWNTEAFF. DNA for the CDR3: TGTGCCAGCAGCCAGTCTCAGGGTTGGAACACTGAAGCTTTCTTT.

The chain recombines TRBV7-9 with TRBJ1-4; perhaps TRBD1 as D (6 bases). The CDR3 spans 16 residues. With 4 bases removed from V and 2 bases from J, the gap between germline ends came to 14 bases. CDR1 SEHNR and CDR2 FQNEAQ come from the germline V gene (reference sequence). CDR3 region: CASSSPEGGTNEKLFF. CDR3 sequence (DNA): TGTGCCAGCAGCTCGCCGGAGGGGGGGACTAATGAAAAACTGTTTTTT.

The chain is built from TRBV7-4 and TRBJ2-5; 12 nucleotides match TRBD2. Per the germline V gene, CDR1 is SGHVT and CDR2 is SQSDAQ. The CDR3 covers 19 residues. Losses at the gene ends were 2 bases for V and 4 bases for J; bases not matched to a gene: 14. The DNA for the CDR3 is TGTGCCAGCAGCTTACCCGCCTTCACTAGCGGGGGGACGGGAGAGACCCAGTACTTC. Protein sequence: CASSLPAFTSGGTGETQYF.

The chain carries TRBV19 and TRBJ2-3; a weak D match, TRBD1 (5 bases). V lost 3 bases, J lost 3 bases, and 10 bases lay in between. This CDR3 is built from 14 residues. Germline V gene data show CDR1 as LNHDA and CDR2 as SQIVND (reference sequence). The CDR3 region is CASSIQGLTDTQYF. The CDR3 DNA is TGTGCCAGTAGTATCCAGGGATTGACAGATACGCAGTATTTT.

A word on this clonotype: Given a much more abundant clone one base away, this may be a read error. The conserved phenylalanine or tryptophan normally closing the CDR3 is absent here, so this likely arose from a read error. The rearrangement uses TRBV7-6 and TRBJ1-5; no definite D call. The CDR3 loop spans 14 amino acids. V lost 8 bases to trimming and J lost 4 bases, with 15 bases between them. The germline V gene encodes CDR1 SGHVS and CDR2 FNYEAQ. CDR3 DNA: TGTGCCAGCTCAGCTCGGCCGGAAAATCAGCCCCAGCATCTT. It codes for CASSARPENQPQHL.

V gene TRBV12-5 combines with J gene TRBJ2-7; D is ambiguous. Trimming cost V 3 bases and J 5 bases, with 11 bases left between them. CDR3 length equals 13 residues. Germline-derived CDR1 and CDR2 are LGHNT and FRNRAP. This chain's CDR3 is CASGFGRTNEQYF. DNA for the CDR3: TGTGCTAGTGGTTTTGGCAGAACTAACGAGCAGTACTTC.

This clonotype was seen a handful of times. The V and J genes are TRBV7-8 and TRBJ2-7; 10 nucleotides line up with TRBD1. Per germline, CDR1 SGHVS and CDR2 FQNEAQ. Unmatched junction bases numbered 13, after V lost 2 bases and J lost 3 bases. The length of the CDR3 is 18 residues. The CDR3 loop reads CASSLPRGEGQGIYEQYV. CDR3 bases: TGTGCCAGCAGCTTACCGAGGGGGGAGGGACAGGGGATCTACGAGCAGTACGTC.

This clonotype was counted at least ten times. The chain employs TRBV7-2 and TRBJ2-3, with D possibly being TRBD1 (5 bases). This CDR3 contains 16 residues. CDR1 is SGHTA, CDR2 FQGNSA, per germline. The ends were cut back, 6 bases at V and 1 base at J, with 17 bases in the middle. CDR3 loop: CASRPRSTGRTDTQYF. CDR3 sequence (DNA): TGTGCCAGCAGGCCGCGATCTACAGGTCGCACAGATACGCAGTATTTT.